The subject of this entry is one T cell receptor (beta chain). The data originate from a study of cytomegalovirus exposure and HLA in healthy donors. Clones were sequenced by immunoSEQ multiplex PCR, and TCRdb holds only the in-frame ones, with some missing. The sample shows some 70,000 clones, around 95% of them seen only once. From the 120-subject validation cohort, which was separate from the roughly 700-subject first cohort, the donors were drawn. Germline assignment: CDR1 MDHEN and CDR2 SYDVKM. Trimming removed 5 bases from V and 2 bases from J, with 22 bases in between. The CDR3 runs to 17 residues.

This TCR derives from a man between 18 and 29 years old in good health and CMV-seronegative. What was sequenced was PBMCs. V usage is TRBV28 and J usage is TRBJ2-7, with a tentative D call TRBD2 (6 bases). CDR3 nucleotides: TGTGCCAGCAGTCTGCCCGTATCCGGGACGGGGGCCTACGAGCAGTACTTC. This codes for CASSLPVSGTGAYEQYF. Complete variable domain (other parts from reference TRBV28 and TRBJ2-7): DVKVTQSSRYLVKRTGEKVFLECVQDMDHENMFWYRQDPGLGLRLIYFSYDVKMKEKGDIPEGYSVSREKKERFSLILESASTNQTSMYLCASSLPVSGTGAYEQYFGPGTRLTVT.